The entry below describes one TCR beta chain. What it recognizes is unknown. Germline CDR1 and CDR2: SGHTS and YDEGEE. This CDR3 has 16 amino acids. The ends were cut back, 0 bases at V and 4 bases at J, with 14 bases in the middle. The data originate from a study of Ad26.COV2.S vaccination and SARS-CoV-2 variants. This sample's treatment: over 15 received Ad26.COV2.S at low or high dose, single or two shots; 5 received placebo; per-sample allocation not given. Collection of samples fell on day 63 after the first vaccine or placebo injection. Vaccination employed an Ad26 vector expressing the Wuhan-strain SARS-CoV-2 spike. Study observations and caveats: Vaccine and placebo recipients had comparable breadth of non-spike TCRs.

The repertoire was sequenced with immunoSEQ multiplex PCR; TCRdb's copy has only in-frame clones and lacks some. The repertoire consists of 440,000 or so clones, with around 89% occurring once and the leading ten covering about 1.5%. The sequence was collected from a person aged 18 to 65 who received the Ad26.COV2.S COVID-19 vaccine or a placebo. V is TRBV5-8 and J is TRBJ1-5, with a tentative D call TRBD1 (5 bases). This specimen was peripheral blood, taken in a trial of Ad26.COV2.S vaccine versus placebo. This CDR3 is CASSLALGPSNQPQHF. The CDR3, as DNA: TGTGCCAGCAGCTTGGCTTTGGGACCGTCTAATCAGCCCCAGCATTTT.